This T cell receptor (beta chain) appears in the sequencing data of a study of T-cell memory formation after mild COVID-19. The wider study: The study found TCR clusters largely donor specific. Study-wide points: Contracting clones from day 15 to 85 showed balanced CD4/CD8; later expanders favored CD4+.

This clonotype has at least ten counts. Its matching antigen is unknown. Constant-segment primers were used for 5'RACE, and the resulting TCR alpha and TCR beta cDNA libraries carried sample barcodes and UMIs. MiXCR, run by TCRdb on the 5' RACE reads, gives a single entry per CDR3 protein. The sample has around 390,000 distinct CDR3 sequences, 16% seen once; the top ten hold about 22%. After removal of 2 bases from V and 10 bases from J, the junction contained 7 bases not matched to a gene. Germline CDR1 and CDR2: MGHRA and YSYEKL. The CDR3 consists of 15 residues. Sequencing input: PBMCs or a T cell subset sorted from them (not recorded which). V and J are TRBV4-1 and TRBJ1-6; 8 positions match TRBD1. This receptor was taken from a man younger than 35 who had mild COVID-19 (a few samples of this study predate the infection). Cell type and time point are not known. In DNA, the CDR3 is TGCGCCAGCAGCCAATGGGGCCAGGGGGCCTCACCCCTCCACTTT. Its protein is CASSQWGQGASPLHF.